The 16 T cell receptor beta chains below were found in one sample sequenced in a study of CD8 T cells in Susac syndrome. Random hexamers were used to reverse transcribe 0.5 to 1 ug of RNA. TCRdb reprocessed the immunoSEQ multiplex PCR reads with MiXCR, giving one entry per CDR3 protein. Seen here are around 110,000 distinct CDR3 sequences, over 90% observed once, and the top ten hold 0.28%. Source material: CD8+ T cells from PBMCs. These receptor sequences come from a human donor with Susac syndrome.

The gene calls are TRBV20-1 and TRBJ2-7; 10 positions agree with TRBD1. Germline lookup yields CDR1 DFQATT and CDR2 SNEGSKA (reference sequence). The J segment lost 4 bases and the V segment lost 0 bases, leaving 3 bases of the junction unmatched. This CDR3 spans 14 amino acids. The CDR3 DNA follows: TGCAGTGCTAGAGATTTGGACAGGGGGTACGAGCAGTACTTC. It encodes CSARDLDRGYEQYF.

The chain couples TRBV20-1 to TRBJ2-4; 9 nucleotides match TRBD1. V shed 4 bases, J shed 6 bases, and the junction held 4 bases outside the gene matches. CDR1 is DFQATT, CDR2 SNEGSKA, per germline (reference sequence). There are 13 residues in the CDR3. CDR3 in amino acids: CSATPGQGNIQYF. CDR3 sequence (DNA): TGCAGTGCTACCCCGGGACAGGGAAACATTCAGTACTTC.

V is TRBV20-1 and J is TRBJ2-5; 9 bases are shared with TRBD1. This CDR3 has 14 residues. Per the germline V gene, CDR1 is DFQATT and CDR2 is SNEGSKA (reference sequence). V gave up 6 bases and J gave up 2 bases; unmatched junction bases: 7. The CDR3 coding sequence is TGCAGTGCAAGGGGACAGGGCCGACAAGAGACCCAGTACTTC. Translating gives CSARGQGRQETQYF.

CDR3: CASSFHLSSGANVLTF. Written as DNA, the CDR3 is TGTGCCAGCAGCTTTCACCTTAGCTCTGGGGCCAACGTCCTGACTTTC. The rearrangement links TRBV5-8 to TRBJ2-6; no firm D call. Trimming took off 2 bases at V and 0 bases at J, with 9 bases between the two ends. The germline V gene has CDR1 SGHTS and CDR2 YDEGEE. This CDR3 comprises 16 residues. Combining the CDR3 with reference TRBV5-8 and TRBJ2-6 gives the whole variable domain EAGVTQSPTHLIKTRGQQATLRCSPISGHTSVYWYQQALGLGLQFLLWYDEGEERNRGNFPPRFSGRQFPNYSSELNVNALELEDSALYLCASSFHLSSGANVLTFGAGSRLTVL.

This clonotype has only one observation. The CDR3 DNA reads as TGCAGCGTCCCCATTCTAGCGGGGGGCGCCTCCTACGAGCAGTACTTC. It encodes CSVPILAGGASYEQYF. The V call is TRBV29-1, the J call TRBJ2-7; 11 bases line up with TRBD2. Germline-derived CDR1 and CDR2 are SQVTM and ANQGSEA. CDR3 size: 16 residues. Trimming removed 6 bases from V and 0 bases from J; junction bases left unmatched: 10.

The V and J genes are TRBV9 and TRBJ2-1, with D unclear. The length of the CDR3 is 19 residues. The germline gives CDR1 SGDLS, CDR2 YYNGEE. Trimming pared 0 bases from V and 12 bases from J, leaving 31 bases between. The DNA of the CDR3 is TGTGCCAGCAGCGTAGAGTCCCCCGCCAGCTACAATGAGTTAGGAGTGCAGTTCTTC. This gives the protein CASSVESPASYNELGVQFF.

The V gene is TRBV7-9, the J gene TRBJ2-7; possibly TRBD2 for D (5 bases). The CDR3 extends over 13 amino acids. Trimming took off 2 bases at V and 7 bases at J, with 12 bases between the two ends. Germline lookup yields CDR1 SEHNR and CDR2 FQNEAQ (reference sequence). CDR3 in DNA: TGTGCCAGCAGCTTACCTCGGGGAGAGGAGCAGTACTTC. This encodes CASSLPRGEEQYF.

The CDR3 bases are TGTGCCAGCAGCCCGCGAGCTGGTACCTACGAGCAGTACTTC. Its translation is CASSPRAGTYEQYF. This chain connects TRBV4-2 to TRBJ2-7; D remains unclear. From germline, CDR1 is LGHNA and CDR2 YNFKEQ. The CDR3 is made up of 14 amino acids. The V end lost 4 bases, the J end lost 2 bases, and 12 bases lay between the germline ends.

This sequence joins TRBV7-2 and TRBJ2-6; tentatively, D is TRBD2 (5 bases). The V and J ends lost 5 bases and 17 bases respectively, with 10 bases between them. Germline loops: CDR1 SGHTA, CDR2 FQGNSA. The CDR3 is 10 residues long. The CDR3 loop is CASSTGSMTF. CDR3 in DNA: TGTGCCAGCAGCACGGGGTCCATGACTTTC.

The chain joins TRBV27 to TRBJ2-4, with 8 bases aligning to TRBD1. The CDR3 has 14 amino acids. Germline V gives CDR1 MNHEY, CDR2 SMNVEV (reference sequence). V was clipped by 5 bases and J by 7 bases; unmatched bases: 7. The CDR3 loop is CASSPTGTGNIQYF. The CDR3 DNA sequence: TGTGCCAGCAGTCCCACCGGGACAGGTAACATTCAGTACTTC.

The V call is TRBV4-1, the J call TRBJ1-5, with D hard to call. Trimming pared 1 base from V and 3 bases from J, leaving 7 bases between. Germline CDR1 MGHRA, CDR2 YSYEKL. There are 14 residues in the CDR3. CDR3 in amino acids: CASSQGPNNQPQHF. The CDR3 bases are TGCGCCAGCAGCCAAGGGCCCAACAATCAGCCCCAGCATTTT.

This clonotype was seen once. The chain is built from TRBV7-8 and TRBJ2-7; 8 nucleotides agree with TRBD2. CDR1 and CDR2 (germline): SGHVS, FQNEAQ. Trimming cost V 2 bases and J 3 bases; bases outside gene matches: 12. The CDR3 totals 17 residues. The CDR3 reads CASSLSLGLSGGYEQYF. CDR3 DNA sequence: TGTGCCAGCAGCTTAAGTTTGGGCCTCAGCGGGGGCTACGAGCAGTACTTC.

This clonotype was seen just once. The V and J genes are TRBV9 and TRBJ2-1; 11 nucleotides agree with TRBD2. Germline V lookup: CDR1 SGDLS, CDR2 YYNGEE. The CDR3 consists of 16 residues. Losses at the gene ends were 0 bases for V and 4 bases for J; bases not matched to a gene: 3. The CDR3 loop is CASSVDGTSGYNEQFF. The CDR3 DNA reads as TGTGCCAGCAGCGTAGATGGGACTAGCGGATACAATGAGCAGTTCTTC.

Worth noting for this clonotype: A read error may account for a junction end that differs from germline. The rearrangement joins TRBV5-1 to TRBJ1-1; 7 bases map to TRBD1. In germline, CDR1 is SGHRS, CDR2 YFSETQ. CDR3 length: 15 amino acids. Here the CDR3 DNA reads TGCGCCAGCAGCCCAAGACAGGGAAGGAACCCTGAAGCTTTCTTT. This codes for CASSPRQGRNPEAFF.

This rearrangement joins TRBV3-1 to TRBJ2-1; TRBD1 or TRBD2 may be the D gene (6 bases each). This CDR3 spans 15 amino acids. From germline, CDR1 is LGHDT and CDR2 YNNKEL (reference sequence). The V and J ends lost 4 bases and 4 bases respectively, with 14 bases between them. The CDR3 DNA sequence: TGTGCCAGCAGCCTCGTAGGGGGGCGTTACAATGAGCAGTTCTTC. Translated: CASSLVGGRYNEQFF.

This clonotype was found once. The chain carries TRBV7-9 and TRBJ1-1; possibly TRBD1 for D (5 bases). The CDR3 covers 16 residues. V lost 5 bases and J lost 0, with 16 bases in between. Germline assignment: CDR1 SEHNR and CDR2 FQNEAQ (reference sequence). CDR3 loop: CASSPLAQGLNTEAFF. The CDR3 bases are TGTGCCAGCAGCCCACTGGCGCAGGGATTGAACACTGAAGCTTTCTTT.